This T cell receptor beta chain was recovered during a study of blood T cell repertoires in COVID-19. Only in-frame clones appear in the TCRdb table, and some are missing; sequencing was by immunoSEQ multiplex PCR. Here the sample spans about 150,000 clones, roughly 80% being singletons. The CDR3 spans 17 residues. Germline V gene lookup returns CDR1 MNHNY and CDR2 SVGAGI (reference sequence). Losses at the gene ends were 5 bases for V and 2 bases for J; bases not matched to a gene: 10. The TCR was taken from a man aged 55 to 69 with acute or convalescent COVID-19. The sample consisted of peripheral blood. V and J are TRBV6-6 and TRBJ1-5; the match to TRBD1 covers 9 bases. The chain's CDR3 is CASSPGQGRNGNQPQHF. The DNA of the CDR3 is TGTGCCAGCAGTCCTGGACAGGGGAGGAATGGCAATCAGCCCCAGCATTTT.